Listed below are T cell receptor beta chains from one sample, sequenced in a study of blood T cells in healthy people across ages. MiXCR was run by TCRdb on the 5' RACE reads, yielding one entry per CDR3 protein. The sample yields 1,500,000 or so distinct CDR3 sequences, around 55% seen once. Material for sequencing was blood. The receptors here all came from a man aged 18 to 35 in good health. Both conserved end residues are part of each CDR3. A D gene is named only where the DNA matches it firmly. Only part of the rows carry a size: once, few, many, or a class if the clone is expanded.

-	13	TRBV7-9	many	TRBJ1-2	TGTGCCAGCAGCTTGACAGGCACTTATGGCTACACCTTC	CASSLTGTYGYTF
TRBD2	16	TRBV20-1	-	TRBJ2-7	TGCAGTGCCGTATCCACTAGCGGGAGTTCCTCCTACGAGCAGTACTTC	CSAVSTSGSSSYEQYF
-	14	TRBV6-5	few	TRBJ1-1	TGTGCCAGCAGTTACGGATCCTTGAACACTGAAGCTTTCTTT	CASSYGSLNTEAFF
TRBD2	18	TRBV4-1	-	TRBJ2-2	TGCGCCAGCAGCCAAGAGAGACTAGCGGGAGGGAACACCGGGGGGCTGTTTTTT	CASSQERLAGGNTGGLFF
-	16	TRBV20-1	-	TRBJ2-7	TGCAGTGCTCCCCCGGTAGAAAGGGAAACCTCCTACGAGCAGTACTTC	CSAPPVERETSYEQYF
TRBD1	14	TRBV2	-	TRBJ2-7	TGTGCCAGCAGTGGACAGGGGGGAACCTACGAGCAGTACTTC	CASSGQGGTYEQYF
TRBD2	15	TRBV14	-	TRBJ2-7	TGTGCCAGCAGATGGAGCGGGAAGCCCTACAATGAGCAGTACTTC	CASRWSGKPYNEQYF
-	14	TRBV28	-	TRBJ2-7	TGTGCCAGCAGTTTAAGGGGAGCTAGGTACGAGCAGTACTTC	CASSLRGARYEQYF
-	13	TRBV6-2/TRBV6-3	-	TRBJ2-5	TGTGCCAGCAGGCTACGTGGGGTGGAGACCCAGTACTTC	CASRLRGVETQYF
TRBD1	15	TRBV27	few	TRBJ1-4	TGTGCCAGCAGTCCCCGGACAGGGGCTAATGAAAAACTGTTTTTT	CASSPRTGANEKLFF
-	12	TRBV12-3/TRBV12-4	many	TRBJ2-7	TGTGCCAGCAGTTTATCCGGGAACGAGCAGTACTTC	CASSLSGNEQYF
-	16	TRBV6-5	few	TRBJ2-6	TGTGCCAGCAGTTACTCGGCCTTCTCTGGGGCCAACGTCCTGACTTTC	CASSYSAFSGANVLTF
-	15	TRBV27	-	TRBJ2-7	TGTGCCAGCAGTTTAGTAGGGGACATCGCCTACGAGCAGTACTTC	CASSLVGDIAYEQYF
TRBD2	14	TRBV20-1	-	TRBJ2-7	TGCAGTGCTAGAGAGGAGGGACTAGCGGGCGAGCAGTACTTC	CSAREEGLAGEQYF
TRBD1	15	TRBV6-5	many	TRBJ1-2	TGTGCCAGCAGTGACAGGGGGAGGCTTGTAAGTGGCTACACCTTC	CASSDRGRLVSGYTF
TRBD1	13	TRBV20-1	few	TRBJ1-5	TGCAGTGCTAGCAGGGGGCACAATCAGCCCCAGCATTTT	CSASRGHNQPQHF
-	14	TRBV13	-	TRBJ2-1	TGTGCCAGCACGGCCCCAGGGGCCTACAATGAGCAGTTCTTC	CASTAPGAYNEQFF
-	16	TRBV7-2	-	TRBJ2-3	TGTGCCAGCAGCGTACGAGTGCCTCCTAGCCCAGATACGCAGTATTTT	CASSVRVPPSPDTQYF
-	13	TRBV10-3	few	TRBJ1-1	TGTGCCATCAGTGAGTCAGGGTGGGGAGAAGCTTTCTTT	CAISESGWGEAFF
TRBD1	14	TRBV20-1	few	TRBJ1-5	TGCAGTGCGATCCGGGACAGGGTCAATCAGCCCCAGCATTTT	CSAIRDRVNQPQHF
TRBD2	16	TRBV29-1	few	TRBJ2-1	TGCAGCGTTGAAGGGAAAGCTAGCGGGAGCGGGGATGAGCAGTTCTTC	CSVEGKASGSGDEQFF
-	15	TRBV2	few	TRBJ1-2	TGTGCCAGCGACAAGACCGGCGACAGATCCTATGGCTACACCTTC	CASDKTGDRSYGYTF
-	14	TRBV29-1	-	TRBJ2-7	TGCAGCGTTGAAGGGACCGGGAGCCGGTACGAGCAGTACTTC	CSVEGTGSRYEQYF
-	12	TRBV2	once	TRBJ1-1	TGTGCCAGCAGTGAAGAACAGGATGAAGCTTTCTTT	CASSEEQDEAFF